The entry below describes one T cell receptor (beta chain). Its antigen is not yet known. No clone much larger than this one lies a single base away; base qualities are absent. This record belongs to a study of blood T cell repertoires in COVID-19 (dated by TCRdb to between 2020 and 2021). Study-level background: Samples covering the acute and convalescent phases of COVID-19 were provided by collaborators in the United States, Italy and Spain. The repertoires were released in a freely available public database intended as a resource for research on the immune response to SARS-CoV-2. The samples were drawn from two sources: the first 160 participants of the ongoing ImmuneRACE study, and 1,254 subjects contributed by 6 global collaborators. Subjects who had been exposed to COVID-19, were actively infected with it, or had recovered from it provided the deeply sampled blood TCRbeta repertoires that made up the dataset. The prospective study material was composed of cDNA or gDNA derived from T cells, B-cell-depleted T cells, or PBMCs. Where HLA class I and class II types were available, the types were taken from metadata supplied by the sample provider, not from assay-based typing. The sample metadata nearly always contained a de-identified subject ID, COVID-19 status, age in years and sex. Findings and caveats that apply to the study as a whole: Clinical and demographic metadata were provided uncurated, with the amount varying by source and participant.

The germline V gene specifies SQVTM as CDR1 and ANQGSEA as CDR2. Spanning cysteine to phenylalanine, the CDR3 consists of 16 amino acids. CDR3 DNA is the only sequence kept; it has 48 bases, read in frame from the first base. The V end gives up 3 bases and the J end 5 bases, leaving 12 bases in the junction not matched to a gene. The collaborating institutions used their own protocols to collect whole blood in K2EDTA tubes. For TCRbeta analysis, collaborator samples were shipped as frozen whole blood, as isolated PBMCs, or as DNA extracted from either sample type. TCRbeta CDR3 regions were amplified from genomic DNA using the immunoSEQ Assay, a bias-controlled multiplex PCR. Processing in the source paper ran as follows. Nucleated cell counts per sample were estimated from amplification of reference gene primers within the assay. Sequence reads were collapsed and filtered to measure the absolute abundance of every unique TCRbeta CDR3 rearrangement. For each sample, productive Simpson clonality was calculated as the square root of Simpson's diversity index over productive rearrangements. TCRdb obtained this table from immuneACCESS and retained in-frame rearrangements with V and J assigned. These tables miss some clones; where compared with another copy, unresolved V genes account for less than half of the shortfall, and the remainder is unexplained. V, J and clone size are those of that table, while D and trimming were read from the DNA. The sample table lists around 100,000 clones, approximately 93% of them with a count of one. The ten largest make up 2% to 2.5% of the sample.

The sequenced material came from peripheral blood. This receptor was identified in a man between 45 and 60 years old with active COVID-19. In this chain, TRBV29-1 is recombined with TRBJ2-3, with 9 bases matching TRBD1. The DNA sequence reads TGCAGCGTTGAGGTTCGTTCGACAGGGGGAGTAGATACGCAGTATTTT. This gives the protein CSVEVRSTGGVDTQYF.